This T cell receptor beta chain emerged from a study of early T cells in non-severe SARS-CoV-2 infection. For the study at large: The chains were unpaired, and the sequenced material was bulk RNA from unsorted whole blood.

Whole-study results and caveats: A preference for anti-spike CD8 responses marked VDJdb matching, which missed private and CD4 specificities.

This clonotype occurred a few times. Its antigen is unidentified. A much bigger clone sits one base away, suggesting this may be a read error. Trimming stripped 1 base from V and 3 bases from J, with 7 bases between. Germline V CDR1 and CDR2: SEHNR, FQNEAQ (reference sequence). The CDR3 has 14 residues. Individual cDNA molecules were tagged with unique molecular identifiers. In TCRdb, the 5' RACE reads were re-called with MiXCR into one record per CDR3 protein. The table includes some 30,000 distinct CDR3 sequences, approximately 5.2% detected once. Specimen: whole blood. V gene TRBV7-9 combines with J gene TRBJ1-5; D gene uncertain. This TCR came from an adult who was a healthcare worker with PCR-confirmed SARS-CoV-2 infection or an uninfected control (not recorded which). The CDR3 is CASSLDVDNQPQHF. The CDR3 nucleotides read TGTGCCAGCAGCTTAGATGTGGACAATCAGCCCCAGCATTTT.